This T cell receptor (beta chain) was identified during a study of sequential checkpoint blockade in melanoma (dated by TCRdb to between 2018 and 2021). About the study as a whole: Patients were randomized 1:1 to first-line nivolumab followed by ipilimumab (arm A) or ipilimumab followed by nivolumab (arm B). For approximately 20 patients, matched tumor biopsies were taken both before treatment and at week 13, after single-agent nivolumab (arm A) or ipilimumab (arm B). Maintenance nivolumab was given following each of the two trial sequences. In around 74% of the matched pre- and post-treatment tumor biopsy pairs, both biopsies came from the same lesion. DNA from approximately 88 pretreatment melanoma tumor samples was subjected to TCRbeta immunosequencing.

Paper-wide results and their limitations: Tumor T-cell fraction and clonality were correlated with PD-L1 staining and CD8+ T-cell counts, but not with mutational load. Validation of the response-prediction model combining TCR metrics and mutation burden is needed in larger, independent patient cohorts. Small sample sizes and reduced statistical power limited the analyses of tumor T-cell fraction within each arm. In the nivolumab-first arm (arm A), an association was found between pretreatment tumor TIL clonality and response (P = .04). Achieving clinical benefit was about 30 times more likely for patients whose tumor T-cell fraction and clonality increased by week 13.

Comments on this clone: Its binding antigen is unknown. No much larger clonotype is one base removed from it; base qualities were not supplied.

The sample's treatment or condition label is to be understood as: randomized to nivolumab then ipilimumab (arm A) or the reverse (arm B). No trial patient had received prior DNA-damaging chemotherapy. Samples were obtained from patients with melanoma enrolled in CheckMate 064, a randomized, open-label phase II trial of sequential checkpoint blockade. Genomic DNA from formalin-fixed paraffin-embedded (FFPE) tissue samples was used for tumor TCR sequencing. The immunoSEQ Assay was used to immunosequence TCRbeta CDR3 regions from genomic DNA. Prior to high-throughput sequencing, genomic DNA was amplified by bias-controlled multiplex PCR. For the original study's pipeline: To quantify the absolute abundance of each unique TCRbeta CDR3 region, the sequences were collapsed and filtered. Clonality, defined as 1 minus Pielou's evenness, was calculated using only productive rearrangements. Tumor T-cell fraction was computed by normalizing TCRbeta template counts to usable DNA, estimated from several housekeeping genes. Clones with significantly greater frequencies in on-treatment versus baseline samples were identified using a previously published method. As stored in TCRdb, this immuneACCESS dataset retains in-frame rearrangements with V and J assigned. A fraction of the clones does not appear; measured against another copy, unresolved V genes explain less than half of the discrepancy, and the remainder lacks a known reason. Clone size and V and J calls were adopted from that table, with D and trimming inferred from the DNA. The sample profile shows thousands of clones; around 27% of them were found once. About 22% of the sample is in the top ten clones.

V has 4 bases trimmed and J has 2 bases trimmed; junction bases matching no gene number 6. The germline V gene provides CDR1 SGHRS and CDR2 YFSETQ. The CDR3, from cysteine to phenylalanine, totals 15 residues. Only the CDR3 DNA is retained, 45 bases long and in frame from the first base. The chain uses TRBV5-1 and TRBJ2-1, with TRBD2 identical over 7 junction bases. The TCR was taken from a human donor with melanoma. Sequences were derived from tumor tissue (inferred from file names), sampled from a patient given nivolumab and ipilimumab in sequence. The DNA sequence is as follows: TGCGCCAGCAGCACCCTAGCGGACGCCTACAATGAGCAGTTCTTC. Its protein reads: CASSTLADAYNEQFF.